One and the same sample provided the 25 T cell receptor beta chains below, sequenced in a study of CD8+CD57+ T cells in acquired aplastic anemia. The TCR beta profiling, which covered VDJ combination and CDR3 sequence, was carried out using genomic DNA as the template. In TCRdb, the reads were re-called with MiXCR into one record per CDR3 protein. The sample includes 150,000 to 200,000 distinct CDR3 sequences, around 60% of them seen just once. Sequenced sample: sorted CD4+, CD8+, or CD8+CD57+ T cells (not recorded which) from PBMCs. The receptors were gathered from a human donor in good health.

This clonotype was detected many times. The chain links TRBV29-1 to TRBJ2-7; D is ambiguous. V shed 2 bases and J shed 0 bases, with 8 bases lying between them. From germline, CDR1 is SQVTM and CDR2 ANQGSEA. CDR3 size: 13 residues. CDR3 loop: CSVESQSSYEQYF. The CDR3 nucleotides read TGCAGCGTTGAAAGTCAGAGCTCCTACGAGCAGTACTTC.

The chain couples TRBV5-1 to TRBJ2-3; the D call may be TRBD1 or TRBD2 (5 bases each). CDR1 and CDR2 from the germline V gene are SGHRS and YFSETQ. The CDR3 contains 16 residues. The V gene lost 0 bases and the J gene lost 3 bases, with 14 bases spanning the gap. CDR3 sequence (DNA): TGCGCCAGCAGCTTGGGGGGGTCTCAGAGGACAGATACGCAGTATTTT. Encoded protein: CASSLGGSQRTDTQYF.

Details on this clonotype: It is likely a read error, because the conserved phenylalanine at the end of the CDR3 is missing. The J gene is TRBJ2-5, the V gene TRBV3-1; TRBD2 matches 8 bases. Looked up from germline, CDR1 is LGHDT and CDR2 is YNNKEL (reference sequence). CDR3 length: 15 amino acids. Unmatched junction bases numbered 6, after V lost 1 base and J lost 5 bases. The CDR3: CASSQAGGVSETQYL. DNA for the CDR3: TGTGCCAGCAGCCAAGCGGGAGGGGTTAGTGAGACCCAGTACCTC.

A word on this clonotype: This likely comes from a read error, as the CDR3 has no conserved phenylalanine or tryptophan at its end. The DNA is omitted, as the CDR3 cannot be located on it reliably, and the CDR3 follows TCRdb's listing. This chain joins TRBV6-6 and TRBJ2-1; the table assigns TRBD1, which was not confirmed against the DNA. Germline CDR1 reads MNHNY; CDR2 reads SVGAGI (reference sequence). The CDR3 length is 9 residues, termini included. This CDR3 reads CASSYPRWT.

The genes are TRBV20-1 and TRBJ2-3, with 7 positions matching TRBD2. The CDR3 runs 16 residues. Trimming took 1 base from V and 1 from J; bases not matched to a gene: 8. Germline CDR1 DFQATT, CDR2 SNEGSKA (reference sequence). DNA of the CDR3: TGCAGTGCTAGAGCCACGGGCGGGAGTGGCACAGATACGCAGTATTTT. Residues: CSARATGGSGTDTQYF.

This chain joins TRBV11-1 and TRBJ1-6; 8 positions match TRBD1. Germline lookup yields CDR1 SGHAT and CDR2 FQDESV (reference sequence). V was clipped by 1 base and J by 8 bases; unmatched bases: 1. The CDR3 is 14 residues long. The CDR3 protein is CASSLDRGDSPLHF. The CDR3 DNA sequence: TGTGCCAGCAGCTTAGACAGGGGGGATTCACCCCTCCACTTT.

This clonotype was seen more than once but under ten times. The genes are TRBV20-1 and TRBJ2-2, with 11 bases lining up with TRBD2. Germline CDR1 reads DFQATT; CDR2 reads SNEGSKA (reference sequence). Germline trimming cut 3 bases from V and 1 base from J; bases unmatched to any gene: 1. The CDR3 sequence is 15 residues long. DNA for the CDR3: TGCAGTGCTAGGGGGACTAGCGGGAACACCGGGGAGCTGTTTTTT. As protein: CSARGTSGNTGELFF.

V and J are TRBV10-3 and TRBJ1-2, with 9 bases identical to TRBD1. Trimming took 10 bases from V and 10 from J; bases not matched to a gene: 7. Germline assignment: CDR1 ENHRY and CDR2 SYGVKD. The CDR3 loop spans 11 amino acids. In DNA form, the CDR3 reads TGTGCCACCCGGGACAGGGATGACTACACCTTC. Amino acids: CATRDRDDYTF.

The chain joins TRBV12-3 or TRBV12-4 to TRBJ2-3, with TRBD2 identical over 7 bases. This CDR3 contains 14 residues. After removal of 7 bases from V and 5 bases from J, the junction contained 9 bases not matched to a gene. The CDR3 protein is CASTQVGGQDTQYF. Written as DNA, the CDR3 is TGTGCCAGCACCCAGGTGGGAGGGCAAGATACGCAGTATTTT.

This clonotype was detected once. This rearrangement joins TRBV10-3 to TRBJ2-1; 13 bases agree with TRBD2. Trimming at V came to 3 bases and at J to 6 bases, leaving 2 bases not matched to a gene. Germline CDR1 is ENHRY and CDR2 is SYGVKD. The CDR3 runs 15 residues. CDR3: CAISDGLAGVNEQFF. The CDR3, as DNA: TGTGCCATCAGTGACGGACTAGCGGGAGTCAATGAGCAGTTCTTC.

The chain has TRBV7-2 and TRBJ1-2; tentatively, D is TRBD1 (5 bases). The CDR3 contains 15 residues. The ends were cut back, 4 bases at V and 8 bases at J, with 20 bases in the middle. Germline assignment: CDR1 SGHTA and CDR2 FQGNSA. The CDR3 nucleotides are TGTGCCAGCAGCTCCTACTTTGGGACTATGGTGGGCTACACCTTC. Its translation: CASSSYFGTMVGYTF.

The V gene is TRBV12-3 or TRBV12-4, the J gene TRBJ2-7, with D unclear. The germline V and J ends were trimmed by 1 base and 2 bases, with 6 bases remaining between them. CDR3 length: 13 amino acids. CDR3 loop: CASSLEVPYEQYF. In DNA, the CDR3 is TGTGCCAGCAGTTTAGAGGTACCCTACGAGCAGTACTTC.

V usage is TRBV7-9 and J usage is TRBJ1-3; D not certain. The germline V gene has CDR1 SEHNR and CDR2 FQNEAQ (reference sequence). Trimming cost V 5 bases and J 4 bases, with 15 bases left between them. CDR3 size: 15 residues. The CDR3 loop is CASSVLPSAGNTIYF. CDR3 DNA: TGTGCCAGCAGCGTCCTACCCTCTGCGGGAAACACCATATATTTT.

The chain recombines TRBV19 with TRBJ1-6; D not certain. Germline CDR1 LNHDA, CDR2 SQIVND (reference sequence). The CDR3 covers 15 residues. Trimming took off 9 bases at V and 3 bases at J, with 15 bases between the two ends. The CDR3 region has the DNA TGTGCCAGCCGAAGTGGCACCAACTATAATTCACCCCTCCACTTT. Translation: CASRSGTNYNSPLHF.

V and J are TRBV20-1 and TRBJ2-7, with 14 positions matching TRBD2. V dropped 1 base and J dropped 12; count of bases not matched to a gene: 8. Germline V gene sequence: CDR1 DFQATT, CDR2 SNEGSKA (reference sequence). CDR3 length: 14 amino acids. The CDR3 protein is CSARGRLAGGLLYF. The CDR3 DNA follows: TGCAGTGCTAGAGGTAGACTAGCGGGGGGGCTATTGTACTTC.

This chain uses TRBV20-1 with TRBJ2-7, with TRBD2 matching 7 bases. The ends lost 0 bases at V and 10 bases at J; junction bases unmatched: 12. The CDR3 extends over 14 amino acids. Germline CDR1 and CDR2: DFQATT and SNEGSKA (reference sequence). CDR3 nucleotide sequence: TGCAGTGCTAGAGATCGCAGGGTGTTAGCGGGCCAGTACTTC. It specifies CSARDRRVLAGQYF.

V gene TRBV19 combines with J gene TRBJ1-2; a weak D match, TRBD1 (5 bases). Looked up from germline, CDR1 is LNHDA and CDR2 is SQIVND (reference sequence). V was pared by 2 bases and J by 10 bases, with 23 bases between. The CDR3 runs to 16 residues. CDR3 protein: CASSISPARVGSHYTF. CDR3 DNA: TGTGCCAGTAGTATAAGTCCGGCCAGGGTAGGGAGTCACTACACCTTC. The variable domain in full, with the rest retrieved from reference TRBV19 and TRBJ1-2, is DGGITQSPKYLFRKEGQNVTLSCEQNLNHDAMYWYRQDPGQGLRLIYYSQIVNDFQKGDIAEGYSVSREKKESFPLTVTSAQKNPTAFYLCASSISPARVGSHYTFGSGTRLTVV.

J is TRBJ1-1 and V is TRBV7-2; D gene ambiguous. This CDR3 spans 13 amino acids. The V gene's germline CDR1 is SGHTA and CDR2 FQGNSA. The V end lost 6 bases, the J end lost 4 bases, and 12 bases lay between the germline ends. CDR3 bases: TGTGCCAGCAGTCGGTTGATCAGCACTGAAGCTTTCTTT. Translation gives CASSRLISTEAFF.

This sequence joins TRBV7-9 and TRBJ2-7, with TRBD2 matching over 8 bases. V trimming: 5 bases; J trimming: 2 bases; junction bases outside the gene matches: 5. CDR3 length: 14 residues. Germline V CDR1 and CDR2: SEHNR, FQNEAQ (reference sequence). The CDR3 nucleotides are TGTGCCAGCAGCCCAGGGCGGGGGGCCTACGAGCAGTACTTC. It yields the protein CASSPGRGAYEQYF.

The V gene is TRBV11-2, the J gene TRBJ1-6, with D possibly TRBD1 on 6 matching bases. The V gene lost 2 bases and the J gene lost 0 bases, with 11 bases spanning the gap. The CDR3 is made up of 17 amino acids. Germline-derived CDR1 and CDR2 are SGHAT and FQNNGV. CDR3 protein: CASSLQGSSSYNSPLHF. The CDR3 DNA reads as TGTGCCAGCAGCTTACAGGGGTCGAGCTCCTATAATTCACCCCTCCACTTT.

The chain uses TRBV7-9 and TRBJ1-6; D is ambiguous. The CDR3 contains 16 residues. V shed 4 bases and J shed 7 bases, with 17 bases lying between them. CDR1 is SEHNR, CDR2 FQNEAQ, per germline (reference sequence). The CDR3 DNA reads as TGTGCCAGCAGCTCCCCGGCCGGCACCACCAATTCACCCCTCCACTTT. Translating gives CASSSPAGTTNSPLHF.

The J gene is TRBJ1-1, the V gene TRBV15; 7 bases map to TRBD1. V lost 3 bases and J lost 11; bases outside the gene matches: 15. CDR1 is LNHNV, CDR2 YYDKDF, per germline (reference sequence). The CDR3 is made up of 15 amino acids. In nucleotides, the CDR3 is TGTGCCACCAGCAGCCCTTTTGAGGGGGCGGTCCGGGCTTTCTTT. It specifies CATSSPFEGAVRAFF.

In this sample, this clonotype turned up many times. The chain recombines TRBV11-2 with TRBJ1-2, with D unclear. Trimming took off 1 base at V and 4 bases at J, with 10 bases between the two ends. Germline V gives CDR1 SGHAT, CDR2 FQNNGV. This CDR3 has 14 residues. The CDR3 sequence is CASSLGGEAYGYTF. DNA of the CDR3: TGTGCCAGCAGCTTAGGAGGAGAAGCCTATGGCTACACCTTC.

The chain joins TRBV7-9 to TRBJ1-1, with D unclear. Trimming removed 5 bases from V and 3 bases from J, with 10 bases in between. Germline values: CDR1 SEHNR, CDR2 FQNEAQ (reference sequence). This CDR3 region has 13 residues. The CDR3 DNA is TGTGCCAGCAGCCCACCCCCCTACACTGAAGCTTTCTTT. Its translation: CASSPPPYTEAFF.

This clonotype occurred many times. The genes are TRBV10-2 and TRBJ2-1, with 8 bases matching TRBD2. J lost 2 bases, V lost 4 bases, and 4 bases had no gene match. This CDR3 has 15 amino acids. Germline CDR1 WSHSY, CDR2 SAAADI. The CDR3 region is CASSVAGPPYNEQFF. In DNA, the CDR3 is TGCGCCAGCAGTGTAGCGGGACCACCCTACAATGAGCAGTTCTTC.